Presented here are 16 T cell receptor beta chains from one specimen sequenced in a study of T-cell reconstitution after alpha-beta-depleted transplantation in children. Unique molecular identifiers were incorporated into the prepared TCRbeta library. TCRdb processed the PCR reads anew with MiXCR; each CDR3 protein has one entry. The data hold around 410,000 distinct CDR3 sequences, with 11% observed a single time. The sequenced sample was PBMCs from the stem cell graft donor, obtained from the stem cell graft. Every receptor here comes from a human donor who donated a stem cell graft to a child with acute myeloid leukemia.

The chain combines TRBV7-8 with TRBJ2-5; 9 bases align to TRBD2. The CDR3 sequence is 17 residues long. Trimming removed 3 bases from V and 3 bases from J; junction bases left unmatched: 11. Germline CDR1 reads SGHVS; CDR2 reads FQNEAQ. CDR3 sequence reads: CASSLEALTSGEETQYF. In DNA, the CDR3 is TGTGCCAGCAGCTTGGAGGCCTTGACTAGCGGAGAAGAGACCCAGTACTTC.

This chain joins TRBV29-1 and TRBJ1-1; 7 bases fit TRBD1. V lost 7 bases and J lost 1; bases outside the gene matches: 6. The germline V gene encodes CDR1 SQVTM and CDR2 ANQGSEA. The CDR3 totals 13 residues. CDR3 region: CSARQGSNTEAFF. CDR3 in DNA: TGCAGCGCCCGACAGGGATCGAACACTGAAGCTTTCTTT.

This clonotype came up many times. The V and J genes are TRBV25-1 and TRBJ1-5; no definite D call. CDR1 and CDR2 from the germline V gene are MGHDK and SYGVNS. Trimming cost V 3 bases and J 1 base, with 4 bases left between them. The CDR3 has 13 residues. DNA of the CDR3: TGTGCCAGCAGTGACCGCAGCAATCAGCCCCAGCATTTT. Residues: CASSDRSNQPQHF.

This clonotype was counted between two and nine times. CDR3 DNA: TGCGCCAGCAGCAGCGAGCGGGGGAACCAAGAGACCCAGTACTTC. Amino acids: CASSSERGNQETQYF. V gene TRBV5-1 combines with J gene TRBJ2-5; 8 nucleotides match TRBD2. CDR1 and CDR2 (germline): SGHRS, YFSETQ. Germline trimming cut 4 bases from V and 0 bases from J; bases unmatched to any gene: 5. CDR3 length: 15 residues.

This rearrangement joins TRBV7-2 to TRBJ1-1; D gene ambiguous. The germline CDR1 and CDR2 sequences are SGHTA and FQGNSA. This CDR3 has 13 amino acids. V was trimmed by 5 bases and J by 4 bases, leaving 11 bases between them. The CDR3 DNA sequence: TGTGCCAGCAGCCCCGGTGGGGTCACTGAAGCTTTCTTT. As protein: CASSPGGVTEAFF.

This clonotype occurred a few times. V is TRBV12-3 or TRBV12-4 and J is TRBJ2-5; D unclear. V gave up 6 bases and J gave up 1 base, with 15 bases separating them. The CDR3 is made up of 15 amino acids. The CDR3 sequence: CASRALGLGQETQYF. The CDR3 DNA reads TGTGCCAGCAGGGCGTTAGGCCTAGGCCAAGAGACCCAGTACTTC.

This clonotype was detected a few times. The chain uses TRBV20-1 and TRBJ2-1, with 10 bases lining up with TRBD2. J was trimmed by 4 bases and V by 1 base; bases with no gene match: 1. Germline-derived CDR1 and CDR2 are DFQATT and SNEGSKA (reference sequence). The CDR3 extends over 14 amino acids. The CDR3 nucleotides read TGCAGTGCTAGAGGTAGCGGGGGGTACAATGAGCAGTTCTTC. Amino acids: CSARGSGGYNEQFF.

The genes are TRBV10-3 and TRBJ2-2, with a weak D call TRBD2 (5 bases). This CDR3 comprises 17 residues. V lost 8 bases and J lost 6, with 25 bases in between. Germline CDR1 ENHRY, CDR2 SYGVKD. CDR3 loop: CAIASPLGLIDSGELFF. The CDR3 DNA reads TGTGCCATCGCGTCCCCCCTCGGACTGATCGATTCCGGGGAGCTGTTTTTT.

The CDR3 sequence is CASSPPSGTSNQPQHF. The CDR3 coding sequence is TGTGCCAGCTCACCACCCTCAGGTACCAGCAATCAGCCCCAGCATTTT. The chain carries TRBV18 and TRBJ1-5; unclear D gene. V dropped 0 bases and J dropped 1 base, with 10 bases sitting between them. Germline CDR1 reads KGHSH; CDR2 reads LQKENI. The CDR3 covers 16 residues.

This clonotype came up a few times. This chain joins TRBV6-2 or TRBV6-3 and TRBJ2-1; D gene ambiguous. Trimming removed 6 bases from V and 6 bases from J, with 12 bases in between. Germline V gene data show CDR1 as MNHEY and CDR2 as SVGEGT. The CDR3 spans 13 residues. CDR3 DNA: TGTGCCAGCAGACGAACGGACGGCAATGAGCAGTTCTTC. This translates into CASRRTDGNEQFF.

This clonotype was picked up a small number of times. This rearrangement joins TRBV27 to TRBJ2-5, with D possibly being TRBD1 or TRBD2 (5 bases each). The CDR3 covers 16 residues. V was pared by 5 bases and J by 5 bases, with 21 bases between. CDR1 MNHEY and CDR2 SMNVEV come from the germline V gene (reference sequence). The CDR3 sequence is CASSDSEGTGTETQYF. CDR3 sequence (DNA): TGTGCCAGCAGTGATTCCGAGGGGACGGGGACGGAGACCCAGTACTTC.

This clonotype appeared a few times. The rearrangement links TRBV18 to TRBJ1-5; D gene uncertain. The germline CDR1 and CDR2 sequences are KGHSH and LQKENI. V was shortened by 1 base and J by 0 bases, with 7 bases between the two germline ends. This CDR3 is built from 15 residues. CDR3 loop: CASSPLGNSNQPQHF. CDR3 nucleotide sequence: TGTGCCAGCTCACCACTCGGGAATAGCAATCAGCCCCAGCATTTT.

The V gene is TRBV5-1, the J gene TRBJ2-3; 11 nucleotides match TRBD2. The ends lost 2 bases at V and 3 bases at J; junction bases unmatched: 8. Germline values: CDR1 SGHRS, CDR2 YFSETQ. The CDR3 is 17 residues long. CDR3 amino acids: CASSLISGRAPTDTQYF. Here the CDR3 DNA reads TGCGCCAGCAGCTTAATTAGCGGGAGGGCCCCGACAGATACGCAGTATTTT.

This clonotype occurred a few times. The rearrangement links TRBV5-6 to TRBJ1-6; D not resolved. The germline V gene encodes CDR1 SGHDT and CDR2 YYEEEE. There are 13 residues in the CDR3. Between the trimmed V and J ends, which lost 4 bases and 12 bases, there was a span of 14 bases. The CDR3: CASSQGPAEPLHF. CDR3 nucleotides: TGTGCCAGCAGCCAAGGGCCGGCCGAACCCCTCCACTTT.

The CDR3 sequence: CASSLRFDQETQYF. CDR3 in DNA: TGCGCCAGCAGCTTGAGGTTCGACCAAGAGACCCAGTACTTC. The chain employs TRBV5-1 and TRBJ2-5; D not certain. CDR1 SGHRS and CDR2 YFSETQ come from the germline V gene. The CDR3 loop spans 14 amino acids. The V gene lost 1 base and the J gene lost 0 bases, with 7 bases spanning the gap.

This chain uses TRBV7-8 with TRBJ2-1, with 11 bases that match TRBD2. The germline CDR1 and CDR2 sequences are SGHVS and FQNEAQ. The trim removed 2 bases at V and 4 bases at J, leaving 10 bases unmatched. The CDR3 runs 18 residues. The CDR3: CASSLKFRGLAVYNEQFF. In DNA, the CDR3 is TGTGCCAGCAGCTTAAAGTTTAGGGGACTAGCGGTTTACAATGAGCAGTTCTTC.